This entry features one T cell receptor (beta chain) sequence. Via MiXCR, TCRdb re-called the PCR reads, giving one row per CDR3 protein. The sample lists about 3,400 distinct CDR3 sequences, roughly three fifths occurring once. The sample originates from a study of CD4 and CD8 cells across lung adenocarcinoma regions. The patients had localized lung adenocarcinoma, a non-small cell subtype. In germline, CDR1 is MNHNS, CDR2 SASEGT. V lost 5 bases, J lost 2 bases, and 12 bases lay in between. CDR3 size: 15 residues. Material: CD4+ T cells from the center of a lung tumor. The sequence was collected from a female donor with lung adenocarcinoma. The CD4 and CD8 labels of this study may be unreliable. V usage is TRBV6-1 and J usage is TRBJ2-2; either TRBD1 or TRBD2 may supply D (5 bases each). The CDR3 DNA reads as TGTGCCAGCAGTCCCTGGGGGAGAAACACCGGGGAGCTGTTTTTT. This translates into CASSPWGRNTGELFF.